The 27 T cell receptor beta chains reported below all come from one sample, sequenced in a study of blood T cell repertoires in COVID-19. Here immunoSEQ multiplex PCR was the method, and the copy in TCRdb shows in-frame clones only, minus some. The repertoire holds 200,000 to 300,000 clones, with about four fifths as singletons. Sequencing used peripheral blood. Source of these receptors: a man of 80 years or more with acute or convalescent COVID-19.

The genes are TRBV2 and TRBJ1-5, with a tentative D call TRBD1 (6 bases). This CDR3 region has 15 residues. Germline V gene lookup returns CDR1 SNHLY and CDR2 FYNNEI. Between the trimmed V and J ends, which lost 6 bases and 0 bases, there was a span of 12 bases. DNA for the CDR3: TGTGCCAGCAGACCCGGGACACATAGCAATCAGCCCCAGCATTTT. Its protein product is CASRPGTHSNQPQHF. Drawing the rest from reference TRBV2 and TRBJ1-5, the complete variable domain is EPEVTQTPSHQVTQMGQEVILRCVPISNHLYFYWYRQILGQKVEFLVSFYNNEISEKSEIFDDQFSVERPDGSNFTLKIRSTKLEDSAMYFCASRPGTHSNQPQHFGDGTRLSIL.

The J gene is TRBJ2-3, the V gene TRBV6-1; possible D gene TRBD1, 6 bases. Germline V lookup: CDR1 MNHNS, CDR2 SASEGT. The CDR3 loop spans 15 amino acids. V was trimmed by 3 bases and J by 5 bases, leaving 15 bases between them. The chain's CDR3 is CASSDPTGGRDTQYF. The CDR3 nucleotides are TGTGCCAGCAGTGATCCTACTGGGGGCCGAGATACGCAGTATTTT.

This clone was counted between two and nine times. V and J are TRBV28 and TRBJ2-6, with 9 bases identical to TRBD1. In germline, CDR1 is MDHEN, CDR2 SYDVKM. The CDR3 covers 20 residues. V trimming: 5 bases; J trimming: 1 base; junction bases outside the gene matches: 15. CDR3 bases: TGTGCCAGCAGTCTTGCCCGGGACAGGGCTCGCAGGTCTGGGGCCAACGTCCTGACTTTC. It translates to CASSLARDRARRSGANVLTF.

The chain is built from TRBV2 and TRBJ2-2, with D possibly being TRBD2 (5 bases). This CDR3 spans 14 amino acids. Germline V gene lookup returns CDR1 SNHLY and CDR2 FYNNEI. V lost 7 bases, J lost 2 bases, and 11 bases lay in between. This CDR3 is CASTGDINTGELFF. CDR3 DNA sequence: TGTGCCAGCACCGGGGATATAAACACCGGGGAGCTGTTTTTT.

The chain employs TRBV7-8 and TRBJ2-1; 15 nucleotides align to TRBD2. CDR1 and CDR2 from the germline V gene are SGHVS and FQNEAQ. J lost 6 bases, V lost 3 bases, and 6 bases had no gene match. The CDR3 covers 17 residues. The CDR3 reads CASSFGLAGGRSNEQFF. Written as DNA, the CDR3 is TGTGCCAGCAGCTTCGGACTAGCGGGAGGGCGATCCAATGAGCAGTTCTTC.

This clone was recorded a few times. V and J are TRBV3-1 (or the pseudogene TRBV3-2) and TRBJ2-1; TRBD2 aligns across 10 bases. The CDR3 is 17 residues long. Germline values: CDR1 LGHDT, CDR2 YNNKEL (reference sequence). V trimming: 4 bases; J trimming: 7 bases; junction bases outside the gene matches: 13. The CDR3 region has the DNA TGTGCCAGCAGCCCTTCCCTAGGAGCGGGGGGGACGAATGAGCAGTTCTTC. It specifies CASSPSLGAGGTNEQFF.

The rearrangement joins TRBV5-3 to TRBJ1-5; maybe TRBD1 (5 bases). TRBV5-3 is known as an ORF, though its function is uncertain. Trimming cost V 2 bases and J 2 bases, with 14 bases left between them. CDR3 length equals 16 residues. DNA of the CDR3: TGTGCCAGAAGCTTAAGGGGCGGTGGATGCAATCAGCCCCAGCATTTT. It encodes CARSLRGGGCNQPQHF.

V gene TRBV30 combines with J gene TRBJ2-3; 8 positions agree with TRBD1. The CDR3 loop spans 15 amino acids. Germline CDR1 reads GTSNPN; CDR2 reads SVGIG (reference sequence). The ends lost 2 bases at V and 6 bases at J; junction bases unmatched: 10. The CDR3 sequence: CAWSYLGQGTDTQYF. In DNA form, the CDR3 reads TGTGCCTGGAGTTACCTAGGACAGGGAACGGATACGCAGTATTTT.

This chain uses TRBV25-1 with TRBJ2-3; D ambiguous. CDR3 length: 16 amino acids. V lost 0 bases and J 4 bases, leaving 14 bases between the germline ends. Germline CDR1 and CDR2: MGHDK and SYGVNS. CDR3 in DNA: TGTGCCAGCAGTGAATACCGATCACCTACGCCAGATACGCAGTATTTT. Encoded protein: CASSEYRSPTPDTQYF.

The rearrangement links TRBV9 to TRBJ2-7, with D possibly being TRBD1 (7 bases). Per germline, CDR1 SGDLS and CDR2 YYNGEE. The CDR3 is 13 residues long. The V gene lost 4 bases and the J gene lost 6 bases, with 14 bases spanning the gap. The CDR3 DNA is TGTGCCAGCAGCCGGAGGGGGCAGGGCGAGCAGTACTTC. This gives the protein CASSRRGQGEQYF.

The chain has TRBV5-1 and TRBJ2-4; tentatively, D is TRBD2 (6 bases). Deletions cut 0 bases from V and 6 bases from J, with 13 bases between. CDR1 SGHRS and CDR2 YFSETQ come from the germline V gene. The CDR3 is made up of 15 amino acids. CDR3 region: CASSLGSGGINIQYF. CDR3 coding DNA: TGCGCCAGCAGCTTGGGGAGTGGGGGGATAAACATTCAGTACTTC.

V usage is TRBV30 and J usage is TRBJ2-7, with TRBD1 matching over 11 bases. CDR1 is GTSNPN and CDR2 is SVGIG in the germline V gene (reference sequence). V was clipped by 2 bases and J by 3 bases; unmatched bases: 12. This CDR3 comprises 17 residues. The CDR3 DNA sequence: TGTGCCTGGAGTCTGATACATACGGACAGGGGGCTCTACGAGCAGTACTTC. Translation gives CAWSLIHTDRGLYEQYF.

J is TRBJ2-3 and V is TRBV6-6; 11 bases are shared with TRBD2. The CDR3 runs 17 residues. Trimming removed 5 bases from V and 3 bases from J; junction bases left unmatched: 10. Germline V gives CDR1 MNHNY, CDR2 SVGAGI (reference sequence). The CDR3: CASSPRSGRAATDTQYF. For the CDR3, the DNA is TGTGCCAGCAGTCCCCGTAGCGGGAGGGCCGCGACAGATACGCAGTATTTT.

The chain employs TRBV5-4 and TRBJ1-2, with 7 nucleotides matching TRBD1. This CDR3 contains 13 residues. Germline assignment: CDR1 SGHNT and CDR2 YYREEE (reference sequence). With 2 bases clipped from V and 5 bases from J, the junction kept 3 bases outside the gene matches. This CDR3 reads CASSFGQEYGYTF. The CDR3 nucleotides are TGTGCCAGCAGCTTTGGACAGGAGTATGGCTACACCTTC.

This rearrangement joins TRBV6-1 to TRBJ1-1; TRBD1 aligns across 8 bases. Trimming took 4 bases from V and 3 from J; bases not matched to a gene: 13. Germline V gives CDR1 MNHNS, CDR2 SASEGT. CDR3 length: 17 residues. CDR3: CASSARGQGGTHTEAFF. DNA for the CDR3: TGTGCCAGCAGTGCCCGAGGACAGGGCGGGACACACACTGAAGCTTTCTTT.

The genes are TRBV28 and TRBJ1-5; TRBD1 might be the D (5 bases). Germline V gene data show CDR1 as MDHEN and CDR2 as SYDVKM. Trimming took off 6 bases at V and 6 bases at J, with 15 bases between the two ends. The CDR3 is 14 residues long. The CDR3 loop is CASRPTGTGQPQHF. The CDR3 DNA reads as TGTGCCAGCAGGCCCACAGGTACGGGTCAGCCCCAGCATTTT.

This CDR3 reads CASSMGDRMNTEAFF. The CDR3 DNA is TGTGCCAGTAGTATGGGGGACAGAATGAACACTGAAGCTTTCTTT. The V call is TRBV19, the J call TRBJ1-1; 7 nucleotides align to TRBD1. This CDR3 is built from 15 residues. The trim removed 3 bases at V and 0 bases at J, leaving 4 bases unmatched. Germline lookup yields CDR1 LNHDA and CDR2 SQIVND (reference sequence).

The CDR3 DNA reads TGTGCCAGTAGCGTTCAGACTAACTATGGCTACACCTTC. Translating gives CASSVQTNYGYTF. This sequence joins TRBV19 and TRBJ1-2; unclear D gene. V was pared by 6 bases and J by 0 bases, with 8 bases between. There are 13 residues in the CDR3. Germline-derived CDR1 and CDR2 are LNHDA and SQIVND (reference sequence).

This clone was seen a few times. The chain joins TRBV18 to TRBJ1-2; TRBD1 matches at 9 bases. The CDR3 runs to 16 residues. Per the germline V gene, CDR1 is KGHSH and CDR2 is LQKENI. After removal of 4 bases from V and 3 bases from J, the junction contained 9 bases not matched to a gene. The CDR3 loop is CASSRTGQGGDYGYTF. The CDR3 DNA sequence: TGTGCCAGCTCACGAACGGGACAGGGAGGGGACTATGGCTACACCTTC.

The chain has TRBV19 and TRBJ2-2; 12 positions match TRBD2. CDR3 length: 20 amino acids. Germline CDR1 and CDR2: LNHDA and SQIVND (reference sequence). V shed 4 bases, J shed 5 bases, and the junction held 17 bases outside the gene matches. The CDR3 loop reads CASSRSSGRASLRKTGELFF. The CDR3 DNA follows: TGTGCCAGTAGTAGGTCTAGCGGGAGGGCCAGTCTTCGTAAGACCGGGGAGCTGTTTTTT.

This clone came up once. The gene calls are TRBV28 and TRBJ1-1; 10 positions agree with TRBD1. Unmatched junction bases numbered 2, after V lost 2 bases and J lost 2 bases. This CDR3 has 15 residues. Looked up from germline, CDR1 is MDHEN and CDR2 is SYDVKM. In DNA form, the CDR3 reads TGTGCCAGCAGTTTAGGGGACAGGGGTAACACTGAAGCTTTCTTT. Encoded protein: CASSLGDRGNTEAFF.

This clone was seen once. The CDR3 nucleotides read TGCGCCAGCAGCCCCAATGCCCGGACAGGGGAATACGAGCAGTACTTC. Encoded protein: CASSPNARTGEYEQYF. This chain uses TRBV4-1 with TRBJ2-7, with 9 bases that match TRBD1. After removal of 4 bases from V and 4 bases from J, the junction contained 11 bases not matched to a gene. Germline CDR1 reads MGHRA; CDR2 reads YSYEKL. The CDR3 extends over 16 amino acids.

The rearrangement joins TRBV7-9 to TRBJ1-6; the D gene is possibly TRBD1 (5 bases). The V gene lost 2 bases and the J gene lost 7 bases, with 9 bases spanning the gap. The germline V gene encodes CDR1 SEHNR and CDR2 FQNEAQ (reference sequence). This CDR3 has 14 amino acids. The CDR3 is CASSLRGSNSPLHF. Written as DNA, the CDR3 is TGTGCCAGCAGCTTACGGGGGAGCAATTCACCCCTCCACTTT.

V is TRBV9 and J is TRBJ1-3, with 7 positions matching TRBD1. Trimming removed 5 bases from V and 3 bases from J; junction bases left unmatched: 8. Germline assignment: CDR1 SGDLS and CDR2 YYNGEE. CDR3 size: 15 residues. The CDR3 DNA reads as TGTGCCAGCAGGAACGACAGGGAAGGTGGAAACACCATATATTTT. Amino acid sequence: CASRNDREGGNTIYF.

The chain is built from TRBV7-9 and TRBJ1-5, with 10 bases matching TRBD1. The germline gives CDR1 SEHNR, CDR2 FQNEAQ (reference sequence). The CDR3 has 14 amino acids. With V trimmed by 5 bases and J by 5 bases, 3 bases remained unmatched. Here the CDR3 reads CASSPGQGHQPQHF. The CDR3 region has the DNA TGTGCCAGCAGCCCGGGACAGGGGCATCAGCCCCAGCATTTT.

This chain uses TRBV5-1 with TRBJ2-5; no clear D gene. The CDR3 sequence is 17 residues long. The germline CDR1 and CDR2 sequences are SGHRS and YFSETQ. Deletions cut 4 bases from V and 4 bases from J, with 23 bases between. CDR3 nucleotides: TGCGCCAGCAGCCGCCTCCCGACACCAACTCGAAGAGAGACCCAGTACTTC. Its translation: CASSRLPTPTRRETQYF.

The V call is TRBV10-3, the J call TRBJ1-5; D not resolved. The CDR3 has 13 amino acids. The germline V gene encodes CDR1 ENHRY and CDR2 SYGVKD. Between the trimmed V and J ends, which lost 6 bases and 5 bases, there was a span of 11 bases. CDR3 in amino acids: CAIRGGNHQPQHF. The CDR3 DNA reads as TGTGCCATCAGGGGAGGGAACCATCAGCCCCAGCATTTT.